The T cell receptor (beta chain) under discussion was sequenced for a study of blood T cell repertoires in COVID-19. Looking at the study overall: From the United States, Italy and Spain came samples of acute and convalescent COVID-19.

What the recovered Cohort 3 donors had was two negative PCRs, clearance, or symptom resolution. Germline V gene sequence: CDR1 KGHDR, CDR2 SFDVKD. The V end was cut by 4 bases, the J end by 3 bases, with 8 bases between. The CDR3 loop spans 13 amino acids. This clone has only one observation. Clones were read by immunoSEQ multiplex PCR, and TCRdb kept only the in-frame ones, dropping some. In the table there are 400,000 to 450,000 clones, 90% of which are singletons. Sequencing was carried out using PBMCs or T cells enriched from blood (not recorded which). The receptor's source is a man between 18 and 29 years old who had recovered from COVID-19. The V call is TRBV24-1, the J call TRBJ1-1, with D hard to call. The CDR3 bases are TGTGCCACCAGTGACCCCTTGTACACTGAAGCTTTCTTT. Protein sequence: CATSDPLYTEAFF.